This TCR beta chain was sequenced during a study of T cell changes during pregnancy in multiple sclerosis. Using immunoSEQ multiplex PCR, the repertoire was profiled, and TCRdb retains in-frame clones only, with some absent. The sample shows some 80,000 clones, roughly 96% of them seen only once. The source is a female donor with multiple sclerosis, enrolled in a pregnancy study. The sequencing here drew on peripheral blood, taken in the second trimester of pregnancy.

The CDR3 DNA reads TGCGCCAGCAGTGTAGCGGGAGACTACAATGAGCAGTTCTTC. Protein sequence: CASSVAGDYNEQFF. The V gene is TRBV10-1, the J gene TRBJ2-1; 9 bases are shared with TRBD2. The V and J ends lost 4 bases and 3 bases, in that order; junction bases with no gene match: 1. The germline gives CDR1 WNHNN, CDR2 SYGVQD (reference sequence). The CDR3 is made up of 14 amino acids.